The present TCR beta chain was sequenced within a study of patients and donors after allogeneic stem cell transplantation. Each CDR3 protein is one row after TCRdb ran MiXCR on the RT-PCR reads. Of roughly 200,000 distinct CDR3 sequences in the sample, 38% are singletons; the top ten hold 9.5% to 13%. With 3 bases removed from V and 1 base from J, the gap between germline ends came to 22 bases. Germline V gene data show CDR1 as SGHRS and CDR2 as YFSETQ. CDR3 length: 19 residues. The sequence came from a human donor who was either an allogeneic HSCT recipient or a stem cell or donor lymphocyte infusion donor (not recorded which). It is not recorded whose cells these are; they may come from a transplant donor. The sample was blood, either unsorted or a sorted T cell fraction (not recorded which). This rearrangement joins TRBV5-1 to TRBJ2-2, with D possibly being TRBD2 (7 bases). CDR3 nucleotide sequence: TGCGCCAGCAGCTCAGGGAGGGGACACCTAACAAAGAACACCGGGGAGCTGTTTTTT. It yields the protein CASSSGRGHLTKNTGELFF.